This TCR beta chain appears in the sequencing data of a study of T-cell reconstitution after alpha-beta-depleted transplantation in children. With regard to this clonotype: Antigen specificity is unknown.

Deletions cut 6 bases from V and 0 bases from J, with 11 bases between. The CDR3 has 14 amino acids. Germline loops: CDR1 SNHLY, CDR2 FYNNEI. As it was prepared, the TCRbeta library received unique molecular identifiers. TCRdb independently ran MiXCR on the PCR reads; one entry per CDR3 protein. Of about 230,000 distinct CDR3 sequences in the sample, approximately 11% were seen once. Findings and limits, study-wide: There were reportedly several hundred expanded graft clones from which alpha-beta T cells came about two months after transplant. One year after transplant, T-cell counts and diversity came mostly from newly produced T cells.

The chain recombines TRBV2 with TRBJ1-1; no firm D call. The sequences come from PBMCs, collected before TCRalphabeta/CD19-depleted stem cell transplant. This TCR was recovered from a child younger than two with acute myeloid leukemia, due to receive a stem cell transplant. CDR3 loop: CASSDGYMNTEAFF. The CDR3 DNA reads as TGTGCCAGCAGCGACGGGTACATGAACACTGAAGCTTTCTTT.